These 23 T cell receptor beta chains came from one sample sequenced in a study of PD-L1 blockade in urothelial cancer. This table comes from immunoSEQ multiplex PCR, and its TCRdb copy is limited to in-frame clones, with some not included. The sample contains approximately 86,000 clones, 85% of which appear only once. The time point is: pretreatment peripheral blood. Sequencing was performed on PBMCs, taken around atezolizumab (anti-PD-L1) treatment. The receptors originated from a man aged 35 to 55 with urothelial cancer.

The chain has TRBV4-3 and TRBJ2-1; TRBD2 is a possible D gene (5 bases). Trimming shortened V by 0 bases and J by 8 bases, and 11 bases separated the two germline ends. Germline V CDR1 and CDR2: LGHNA, YSLEER. The CDR3 length is 14 residues. The CDR3 reads CASSQDGIGDEQFF. For the CDR3, the DNA is TGCGCCAGCAGCCAAGACGGGATCGGAGATGAGCAGTTCTTC.

The chain has TRBV5-1 and TRBJ1-4; D ambiguous. There are 14 residues in the CDR3. Germline CDR1 reads SGHRS; CDR2 reads YFSETQ. V lost 0 bases and J lost 7, with 10 bases in between. In DNA form, the CDR3 reads TGCGCCAGCAGCTTGGCGACAATCGGTGAAAAACTGTTTTTT. Protein: CASSLATIGEKLFF.

V and J are TRBV15 and TRBJ2-5; D possibly corresponds to TRBD2 (5 bases). CDR3 length equals 12 residues. Germline CDR1 and CDR2: LNHNV and YYDKDF (reference sequence). The ends were cut back, 3 bases at V and 5 bases at J, with 7 bases in the middle. CDR3 sequence reads: CATSREVETQYF. The CDR3 nucleotides read TGTGCCACCAGCAGGGAGGTTGAGACCCAGTACTTC.

This chain uses TRBV28 with TRBJ2-7; 7 bases fit TRBD1. CDR1 and CDR2 (germline): MDHEN, SYDVKM. V shed 4 bases, J shed 4 bases, and the junction held 7 bases outside the gene matches. This CDR3 region has 14 residues. CDR3 sequence: CASSYPGGGYEQYF. CDR3 coding DNA: TGTGCCAGCAGTTATCCAGGGGGTGGGTACGAGCAGTACTTC.

This clone was seen a few times. The chain has TRBV5-8 and TRBJ2-2; 7 nucleotides match TRBD1. Germline V CDR1 and CDR2: SGHTS, YDEGEE. The CDR3 extends over 15 amino acids. The trim removed 6 bases at V and 5 bases at J, leaving 10 bases unmatched. The CDR3 DNA follows: TGTGCCAGCATCAAGAGGGACAGAGTTACCGGGGAGCTGTTTTTT. It translates to CASIKRDRVTGELFF.

The genes are TRBV2 and TRBJ1-2, with D unresolved. V was trimmed by 7 bases and J by 0 bases, leaving 9 bases between them. Germline-derived CDR1 and CDR2 are SNHLY and FYNNEI. The CDR3 extends over 13 amino acids. CDR3 DNA sequence: TGTGCCAGCAAGGGAGAGGCTAACTATGGCTACACCTTC. Amino acids: CASKGEANYGYTF.

V usage is TRBV5-1 and J usage is TRBJ1-1; D might be TRBD1 (5 bases). Trimming cost V 0 bases and J 0 bases, with 12 bases left between them. The CDR3 loop spans 16 amino acids. Germline V gene sequence: CDR1 SGHRS, CDR2 YFSETQ. The CDR3 is CASSLVSGWMNTEAFF. DNA for the CDR3: TGCGCCAGCAGCTTGGTGTCAGGGTGGATGAACACTGAAGCTTTCTTT.

This clone came up once. The V gene is TRBV6-5, the J gene TRBJ2-1; no clear D gene. This CDR3 has 13 residues. Germline assignment: CDR1 MNHEY and CDR2 SVGAGI. Trimming pared 0 bases from V and 10 bases from J, leaving 10 bases between. The CDR3 coding sequence is TGTGCCAGCAGTTACTCCCCCCAGATCGAGCAGTTCTTC. It yields the protein CASSYSPQIEQFF.

The chain couples TRBV9 to TRBJ2-3; D is possibly TRBD2 (5 bases). This CDR3 has 15 residues. V shed 0 bases and J shed 4 bases, with 12 bases lying between them. Germline V gives CDR1 SGDLS, CDR2 YYNGEE. CDR3 sequence: CASSVEDSRADTQYF. The CDR3 bases are TGTGCCAGCAGCGTAGAGGACTCCCGGGCAGATACGCAGTATTTT.

This rearrangement joins TRBV19 to TRBJ2-7, with D possibly matching TRBD1 (5 bases). Trimming cost V 0 bases and J 2 bases, with 8 bases left between them. CDR3 size: 14 residues. Germline CDR1 reads LNHDA; CDR2 reads SQIVND (reference sequence). The CDR3 here is CASSIEAGPYEQYF. For the CDR3, the DNA is TGTGCCAGTAGTATAGAAGCAGGGCCCTACGAGCAGTACTTC. Full variable domain (outside the CDR3, taken from reference TRBV19 and TRBJ2-7): DGGITQSPKYLFRKEGQNVTLSCEQNLNHDAMYWYRQDPGQGLRLIYYSQIVNDFQKGDIAEGYSVSREKKESFPLTVTSAQKNPTAFYLCASSIEAGPYEQYFGPGTRLTVT.

The J gene is TRBJ2-1, the V gene TRBV4-1; 7 nucleotides line up with TRBD1. V was pared by 1 base and J by 4 bases, with 4 bases of the junction left unmatched. Germline V lookup: CDR1 MGHRA, CDR2 YSYEKL. The CDR3 extends over 15 amino acids. The CDR3 nucleotides are TGCGCCAGCAGCCAAGGCTGGGACAGTTACAATGAGCAGTTCTTC. Its translation is CASSQGWDSYNEQFF.

The chain recombines TRBV10-3 with TRBJ2-1; 9 nucleotides agree with TRBD2. Losses at the gene ends were 10 bases for V and 10 bases for J; bases not matched to a gene: 8. Germline CDR1 ENHRY, CDR2 SYGVKD. The CDR3 extends over 12 amino acids. The CDR3 sequence is CASGRAVEEQFF. CDR3 DNA: TGTGCCAGCGGGAGGGCCGTAGAGGAGCAGTTCTTC.

V gene TRBV19 combines with J gene TRBJ2-3; TRBD2 agrees at 8 bases. Germline V gene sequence: CDR1 LNHDA, CDR2 SQIVND (reference sequence). V was clipped by 4 bases and J by 6 bases; unmatched bases: 3. The CDR3 sequence is 13 residues long. The CDR3 sequence: CASSSGRPDTQYF. DNA for the CDR3: TGTGCCAGTAGTAGCGGGAGGCCGGATACGCAGTATTTT.

CDR3 amino acids: CASTGTEAFF. The CDR3 DNA is TGTGCCAGCACCGGCACTGAAGCTTTCTTT. J is TRBJ1-1 and V is TRBV28; D remains ambiguous. V was cut by 7 bases and J by 4 bases, with 4 bases left in between. The CDR3 loop spans 10 amino acids. Germline V gene sequence: CDR1 MDHEN, CDR2 SYDVKM.

CDR3 bases: TGCAGCGTATACCCAGGGTGGGATGAGCAGTTCTTC. Protein sequence: CSVYPGWDEQFF. The V gene is TRBV29-1, the J gene TRBJ2-1; weak D call: TRBD1 (5 bases). The V and J ends lost 6 bases and 8 bases respectively, with 14 bases between them. Per the germline V gene, CDR1 is SQVTM and CDR2 is ANQGSEA. CDR3 size: 12 residues.

This clone has a single count. The chain has TRBV4-2 and TRBJ1-1; no clear D. The CDR3 extends over 14 amino acids. Trimming took off 1 base at V and 1 base at J, with 7 bases between the two ends. CDR1 is LGHNA and CDR2 is YNFKEQ in the germline V gene. The chain's CDR3 is CASSQVVANTEAFF. CDR3 nucleotides: TGTGCCAGCAGCCAAGTTGTAGCGAACACTGAAGCTTTCTTT.

This chain uses TRBV28 with TRBJ1-3; 7 bases line up with TRBD1. CDR3 size: 15 residues. V trimming: 7 bases; J trimming: 3 bases; junction bases outside the gene matches: 9. Germline V gives CDR1 MDHEN, CDR2 SYDVKM. The CDR3: CASTAPRGSGNTIYF. DNA for the CDR3: TGTGCCAGCACCGCCCCCAGGGGGAGTGGAAACACCATATATTTT.

The J gene is TRBJ1-4, the V gene TRBV11-2; possible D gene TRBD1, 5 bases. The CDR3 length is 14 residues. V dropped 5 bases and J dropped 4 bases, with 11 bases sitting between them. Germline values: CDR1 SGHAT, CDR2 FQNNGV. The CDR3 nucleotides are TGTGCCAGCAGCCCCCAGGGATTTAATGAAAAACTGTTTTTT. Translating gives CASSPQGFNEKLFF. Complete variable domain (other parts from reference TRBV11-2 and TRBJ1-4): EAGVAQSPRYKIIEKRQSVAFWCNPISGHATLYWYQQILGQGPKLLIQFQNNGVVDDSQLPKDRFSAERLKGVDSTLKIQPAKLEDSAVYLCASSPQGFNEKLFFGSGTQLSVL.

The chain links TRBV11-2 to TRBJ2-5, with D tentatively TRBD2 (5 bases). The V gene's germline CDR1 is SGHAT and CDR2 FQNNGV. The V and J ends lost 3 bases and 0 bases respectively, with 17 bases between them. The CDR3 covers 17 residues. The CDR3 sequence: CASSFLPGVRDQETQYF. The CDR3 region has the DNA TGTGCCAGCAGCTTCCTCCCTGGGGTGCGGGACCAAGAGACCCAGTACTTC.

This rearrangement joins TRBV4-1 to TRBJ2-1, with 9 bases fitting TRBD2. The germline V gene encodes CDR1 MGHRA and CDR2 YSYEKL. The J segment lost 6 bases and the V segment lost 1 base, leaving 4 bases of the junction unmatched. The CDR3 is 15 amino acids. CDR3 sequence (DNA): TGCGCCAGCAGCCAAGTTGGGACTAGCAGCAATGAGCAGTTCTTC. This sequence encodes CASSQVGTSSNEQFF.

The genes are TRBV4-3 and TRBJ1-2; 8 bases align to TRBD1. The CDR3 loop spans 15 amino acids. The trim removed 1 base at V and 4 bases at J, leaving 5 bases unmatched. CDR1 is LGHNA and CDR2 is YSLEER in the germline V gene. The CDR3: CASSQAAGGGYGYTF. The CDR3 DNA follows: TGCGCCAGCAGCCAAGCAGCAGGGGGCGGCTATGGCTACACCTTC.

The chain combines TRBV11-3 with TRBJ2-2; TRBD2 is a possible D gene (5 bases). CDR1 and CDR2 (germline): SGHNT, YENEEA. CDR3 length: 17 amino acids. V was cut by 5 bases and J by 0 bases, with 16 bases left in between. The CDR3 is CASSPRPTRSNTGELFF. The CDR3 nucleotides are TGTGCCAGCAGCCCCCGTCCTACTAGGTCGAACACCGGGGAGCTGTTTTTT.

The V and J genes are TRBV2 and TRBJ2-3; 10 bases are a match to TRBD2. The CDR3 loop spans 17 amino acids. The germline gives CDR1 SNHLY, CDR2 FYNNEI. V was pared by 4 bases and J by 2 bases, with 9 bases of the junction left unmatched. DNA for the CDR3: TGTGCCAGCAGTGCTTTTTCGACTAGCGGGTCCACAGATACGCAGTATTTT. This sequence encodes CASSAFSTSGSTDTQYF. The whole variable domain, remainder taken from reference TRBV2 and TRBJ2-3, is EPEVTQTPSHQVTQMGQEVILRCVPISNHLYFYWYRQILGQKVEFLVSFYNNEISEKSEIFDDQFSVERPDGSNFTLKIRSTKLEDSAMYFCASSAFSTSGSTDTQYFGPGTRLTVL.